These T cell receptor beta chains were read from a single sample in a study. In TCRdb, the reads were re-called with MiXCR into one record per CDR3 protein. The data hold nearly 15,000 distinct CDR3 sequences, with around 32% observed a single time. Sequenced sample: blood. All receptors derive from a human donor. Both conserved end residues are part of each CDR3. The order of the fields is J gene, clone size, CDR3 length, V gene, D gene, CDR3 DNA, CDR3 protein. A D gene is named only where the DNA matches it firmly. Rows give clone size only sometimes, using once, few, many, or a class for an expanded clone.

TRBJ2-6	medium-sized	14	TRBV20-1	-	TGCAGTGCCTCGGAAGGTTCTGGGGCCAACGTCCTGACTTTC	CSASEGSGANVLTF
TRBJ2-7	many	13	TRBV5-1	TRBD1	TGCGCCAGCAGCTCGGGACAGACCTACGAGCAGTACTTC	CASSSGQTYEQYF
TRBJ2-4	many	19	TRBV4-3	-	TGCGCCAGCAGCCAAGATGTTCTGATCAACCGTCTAGCCAAAAACATTCAGTACTTC	CASSQDVLINRLAKNIQYF
TRBJ2-7	many	17	TRBV4-2	TRBD1	TGTGCCAGCAGCCAAGACAGAAGCGGGACAGGGGTCCCGGAGCAGTACTTC	CASSQDRSGTGVPEQYF
TRBJ2-7	medium-sized	14	TRBV20-1	-	TGCAGTGCTAGTGTACCGGTAGCCTCCTACGAGCAGTACTTC	CSASVPVASYEQYF
TRBJ2-2	medium-sized	15	TRBV4-3	-	TGCGCCAGCAGCCAAAACCGACAGGAAACCGGGGAGCTGTTTTTT	CASSQNRQETGELFF
TRBJ1-2	few	15	TRBV4-3	TRBD1	TGCGCCAGCAGCCAAGAGAGGGGGACAGGGAATGGCTACACCTTC	CASSQERGTGNGYTF
TRBJ1-1	many	16	TRBV28	-	TGTGCCAGCGTATTATACAGTTCACCGACAGACACTGAAGCTTTCTTT	CASVLYSSPTDTEAFF
TRBJ2-3	-	15	TRBV28	TRBD2	TGTGCCAGCAGTTCGTTAGCGGGAGTACCAGATACGCAGTATTTT	CASSSLAGVPDTQYF
TRBJ1-2	-	14	TRBV4-3	-	TGCGCCAGCAGCCTTGAATCGGGAAACTATGGCTACACCTTC	CASSLESGNYGYTF
TRBJ1-2	-	15	TRBV4-2	-	TGTGCCAGCAGCCAAGACGGCGTTTCGTTCCTTGGCTACACCTTC	CASSQDGVSFLGYTF
TRBJ1-5	many	16	TRBV18	TRBD1	TGTGCCAGCTCACCAGGTACAGGGGGAAGGAATCAGCCCCAGCATTTT	CASSPGTGGRNQPQHF
TRBJ1-4	many	16	TRBV4-2	-	TGTGCCAGCAGCCAAGTGGACAGTTCAACTAATGAAAAACTGTTTTTT	CASSQVDSSTNEKLFF
TRBJ1-3	-	15	TRBV19	-	TGTGCCAGTAGTCGGGATCCGGGAGGTGGAAACACCATATATTTT	CASSRDPGGGNTIYF
TRBJ2-3	medium-sized	14	TRBV4-2	-	TGTGCCAGCAGCCAATCTAGCGCGGGAGATACGCAGTATTTT	CASSQSSAGDTQYF
TRBJ2-1	many	15	TRBV5-1	-	TGCGCCAGCAGCTTGGCCGGCGGCAGGGGCGGTGAGCAGTTCTTC	CASSLAGGRGGEQFF
TRBJ1-2	many	14	TRBV5-1	-	TGCGCCAGCAGCTCGGCGGGGGAAGTCTATGGCTACACCTTC	CASSSAGEVYGYTF
TRBJ2-7	medium-sized	14	TRBV20-1	TRBD2	TGCAGTGCGCACGGGGGACTAGCGGGAGACGAGCAGTACTTC	CSAHGGLAGDEQYF
TRBJ1-3	-	15	TRBV29-1	TRBD1	TGCAGCGTTGTTCAGGGACAGGGGGACGGAAACACCATATATTTT	CSVVQGQGDGNTIYF
TRBJ1-1	medium-sized	14	TRBV29-1	-	TGCAGCGTTTCCGGGGGGGGATCCGGCACTGAAGCTTTCTTT	CSVSGGGSGTEAFF
TRBJ1-5	medium-sized	14	TRBV6-1	-	TGTGCCAGCCGGGCTGGGAATGGCAATCAGCCCCAGCATTTT	CASRAGNGNQPQHF
TRBJ1-1	-	12	TRBV5-1	-	TGCGCCAGCAGCTTACCGGACACTGAAGCTTTCTTT	CASSLPDTEAFF
TRBJ2-3	many	15	TRBV29-1	-	TGCAGCGTTGAAGATCTAGGGTCCGGGACAGATACGCAGTATTTT	CSVEDLGSGTDTQYF